These 4 T cell receptor beta chains came from one sample sequenced in a study of T cell repertoires in cytomegalovirus infection. The antigens of these receptors remain unknown. TCRdb ran MiXCR on the reads and lists one entry per CDR3 protein. The profile shows some 590,000 distinct CDR3 sequences, around 40% of them singletons. The material was cultured PBMCs, obtained from culture after CMV antigen stimulation. These receptors were obtained from a human donor in good health (CMV status not recorded). Some clones in this sample may be carry-over from other donors' samples.

This clonotype came up a few times. CDR3 region: CASSLVPPSPGSPFGTIYF. In DNA, the CDR3 is TGTGCCAGCAGCTTAGTCCCACCCTCCCCCGGATCGCCTTTCGGCACCATATATTTT. The rearrangement joins TRBV7-8 to TRBJ1-3; no firm D call. The V end lost 1 base, the J end lost 9 bases, and 28 bases lay between the germline ends. The CDR3 is made up of 19 amino acids. From germline, CDR1 is SGHVS and CDR2 FQNEAQ.

The table lists this clonotype with a few counts. This chain connects TRBV12-3 or TRBV12-4 to TRBJ2-7; possibly TRBD2 for D (6 bases). V dropped 1 base and J dropped 5 bases, with 12 bases sitting between them. The CDR3 covers 14 residues. The CDR3 nucleotides are TGTGCCAGCAGTTTAGTCGATCCGGGGGACGAGCAGTACTTC. It is translated as CASSLVDPGDEQYF.

The chain uses TRBV7-2 and TRBJ1-3; a weak D match, TRBD1 (5 bases). Trimming shortened V by 1 base and J by 2 bases, and 9 bases separated the two germline ends. Germline lookup yields CDR1 SGHTA and CDR2 FQGNSA. The CDR3 contains 15 residues. The CDR3 protein is CASSLVGTAGNTIYF. The CDR3, as DNA: TGTGCCAGCAGCTTAGTTGGGACGGCTGGAAACACCATATATTTT.

V and J are TRBV12-3 or TRBV12-4 and TRBJ2-5; 12 positions agree with TRBD2. The CDR3 loop spans 17 amino acids. V dropped 5 bases and J dropped 5; count of bases not matched to a gene: 12. The CDR3 region is CASSHSASGGVRETQYF. The DNA for the CDR3 is TGTGCCAGCAGTCATTCGGCTAGCGGGGGGGTTCGGGAGACCCAGTACTTC.